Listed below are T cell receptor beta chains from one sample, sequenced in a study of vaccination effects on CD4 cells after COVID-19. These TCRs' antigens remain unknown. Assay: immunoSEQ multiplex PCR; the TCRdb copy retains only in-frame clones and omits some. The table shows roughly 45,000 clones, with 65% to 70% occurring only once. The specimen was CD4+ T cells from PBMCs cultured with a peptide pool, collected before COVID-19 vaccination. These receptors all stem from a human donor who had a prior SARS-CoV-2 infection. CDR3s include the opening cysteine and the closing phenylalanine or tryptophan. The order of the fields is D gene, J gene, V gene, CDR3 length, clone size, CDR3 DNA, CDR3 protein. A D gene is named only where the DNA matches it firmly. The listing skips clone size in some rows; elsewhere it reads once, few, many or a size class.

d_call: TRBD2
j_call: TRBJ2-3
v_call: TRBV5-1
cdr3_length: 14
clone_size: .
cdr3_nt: TGCGCCAGCAGCCCGCAGACGGGGGGAGATACGCAGTATTTT
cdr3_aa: CASSPQTGGDTQYF

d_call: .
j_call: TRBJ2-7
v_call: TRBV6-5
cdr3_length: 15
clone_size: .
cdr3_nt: TGTGCCAGCAGAATGGGGACGCTCTTCTCCTACGAGCAGTACTTC
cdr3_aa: CASRMGTLFSYEQYF

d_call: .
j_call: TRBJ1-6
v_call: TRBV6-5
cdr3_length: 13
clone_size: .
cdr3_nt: TGTGCCAGCAGAGACGAATTTGCTTCACCCCTCCACTTT
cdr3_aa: CASRDEFASPLHF

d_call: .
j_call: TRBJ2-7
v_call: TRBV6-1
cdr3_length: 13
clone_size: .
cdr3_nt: TGTGCCAGCAGTGAAGGTTGGGGCTACGAGCAGTACTTC
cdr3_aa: CASSEGWGYEQYF

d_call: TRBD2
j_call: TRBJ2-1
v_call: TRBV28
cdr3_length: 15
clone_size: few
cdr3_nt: TGTGCCAGCAGTTCACTAGCGGGAGGGGTAAATGAGCAGTTCTTC
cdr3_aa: CASSSLAGGVNEQFF

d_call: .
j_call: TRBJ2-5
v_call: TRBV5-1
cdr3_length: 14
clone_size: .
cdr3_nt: TGCGCCAGCAGCTTGGGGGGTACTCAAGAGACCCAGTACTTC
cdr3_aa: CASSLGGTQETQYF

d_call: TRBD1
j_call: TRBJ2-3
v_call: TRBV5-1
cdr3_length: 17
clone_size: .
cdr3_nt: TGCGCCAGCAGCTGGGGGACAGACTTAGGTAGCACAGATACGCAGTATTTT
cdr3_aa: CASSWGTDLGSTDTQYF

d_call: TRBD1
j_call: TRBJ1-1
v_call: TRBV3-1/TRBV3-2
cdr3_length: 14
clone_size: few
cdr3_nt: TGTGCCAGCAGCCAAGGGGGGACAGATACTAAAGCTTTCTTT
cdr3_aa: CASSQGGTDTKAFF

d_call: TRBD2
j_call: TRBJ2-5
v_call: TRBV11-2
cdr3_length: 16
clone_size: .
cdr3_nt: TGTGCCAGCAGCTTAGAGGCGGGAGGGTGGCAAGAGACCCAGTACTTC
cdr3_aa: CASSLEAGGWQETQYF

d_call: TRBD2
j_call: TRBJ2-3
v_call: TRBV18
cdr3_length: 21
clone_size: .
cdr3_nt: TGTGCCAGCTCACCAAGGACTAGCGGGAGGGCCCAGGGGCTAAGGACAGATACGCAGTATTTT
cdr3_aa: CASSPRTSGRAQGLRTDTQYF

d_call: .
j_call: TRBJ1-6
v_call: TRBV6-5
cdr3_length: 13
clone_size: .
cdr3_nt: TGTGCCACCCGACAGCATTATAATTCACCCCTCCACTTT
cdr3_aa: CATRQHYNSPLHF

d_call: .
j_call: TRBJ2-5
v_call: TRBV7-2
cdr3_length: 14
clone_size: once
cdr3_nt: TGTGCCAGCAGCTTAGCGGCAGGTGGGGAGACCCAGTACTTC
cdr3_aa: CASSLAAGGETQYF

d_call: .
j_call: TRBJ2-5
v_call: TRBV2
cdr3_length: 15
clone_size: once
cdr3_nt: TGTGCCAGCAGTGAGGGACGCGGATCGCAAGAGACCCAGTACTTC
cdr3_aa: CASSEGRGSQETQYF

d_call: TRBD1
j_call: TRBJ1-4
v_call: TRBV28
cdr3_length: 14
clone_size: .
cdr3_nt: TGTGCCAGCAGTTGGACAGGGGACGATGAAAAACTGTTTTTT
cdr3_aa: CASSWTGDDEKLFF

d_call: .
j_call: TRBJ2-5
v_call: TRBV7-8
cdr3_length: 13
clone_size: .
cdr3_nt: TGTGCCAGCAGCCGGACAGAAAAAGAGACCCAGTACTTC
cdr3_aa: CASSRTEKETQYF

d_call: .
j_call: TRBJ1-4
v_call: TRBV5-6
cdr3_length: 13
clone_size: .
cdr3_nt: TGTGCCAGCAGCTTGGCCCTGGAAGAAAAACTGTTTTTT
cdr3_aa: CASSLALEEKLFF

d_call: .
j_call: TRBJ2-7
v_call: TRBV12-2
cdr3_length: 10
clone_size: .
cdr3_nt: TGTGCAAGTCGCTGGGGTGGGCAGTACTTC
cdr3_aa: CASRWGGQYF

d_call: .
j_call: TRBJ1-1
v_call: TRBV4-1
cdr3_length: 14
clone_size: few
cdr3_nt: TGCGCCAGCAGCCAAGAACGCATGAACACTGAAGCTTTCTTT
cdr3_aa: CASSQERMNTEAFF

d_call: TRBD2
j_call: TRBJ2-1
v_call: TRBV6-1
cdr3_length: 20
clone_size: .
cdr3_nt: TGTGCCAGCAGTGAGGTCAGTGGCGGGGGGTGGGCGTCCTCCTACAATGAGCAGTTCTTC
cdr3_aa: CASSEVSGGGWASSYNEQFF

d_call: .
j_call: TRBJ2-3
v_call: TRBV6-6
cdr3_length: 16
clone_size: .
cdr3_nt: TGTGCCAGCAGAGGATCTCCGGGACATAGCACAGATACGCAGTATTTT
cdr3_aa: CASRGSPGHSTDTQYF

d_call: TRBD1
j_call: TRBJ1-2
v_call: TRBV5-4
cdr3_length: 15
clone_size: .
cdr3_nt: TGTGCCAGCAGCTTGGGGACAGGGGGCAGCTATGGCTACACCTTC
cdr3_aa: CASSLGTGGSYGYTF

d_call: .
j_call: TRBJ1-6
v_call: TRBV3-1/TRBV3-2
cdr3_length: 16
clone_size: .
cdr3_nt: TGTGCCAGCAGCCAAGATTCCGGCAGTTCCAATTCACCCCTCCACTTT
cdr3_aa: CASSQDSGSSNSPLHF

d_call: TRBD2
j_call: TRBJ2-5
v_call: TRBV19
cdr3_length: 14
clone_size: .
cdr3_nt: TGTGCCAGTAGTACTTCTAGCGGGAGTGAGACCCAGTACTTC
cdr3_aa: CASSTSSGSETQYF

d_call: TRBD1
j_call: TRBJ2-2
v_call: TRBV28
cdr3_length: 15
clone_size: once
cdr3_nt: TGTGCCAGCAACAGCCGACAGGGCCGCTTAGGGGAGCTGTTTTTT
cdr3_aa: CASNSRQGRLGELFF

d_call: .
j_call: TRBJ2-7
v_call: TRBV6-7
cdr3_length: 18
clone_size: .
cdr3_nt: TGTGCCAGCAGTTACTCGACCAAGGACGGTAACTCCTCCTACGAGCAGTACTTC
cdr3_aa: CASSYSTKDGNSSYEQYF

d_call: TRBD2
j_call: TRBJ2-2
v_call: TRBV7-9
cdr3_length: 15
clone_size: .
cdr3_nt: TGTGCCAGCGTCGGGGGGTACTCGAACACCGGGGAGCTGTTTTTT
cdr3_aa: CASVGGYSNTGELFF

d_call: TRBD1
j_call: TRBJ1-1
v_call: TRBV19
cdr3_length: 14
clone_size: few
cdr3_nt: TGTGCCAGTAGGCCTACAGGGGTATACACTGAAGCTTTCTTT
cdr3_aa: CASRPTGVYTEAFF

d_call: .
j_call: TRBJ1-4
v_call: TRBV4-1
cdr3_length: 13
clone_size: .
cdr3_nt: TGCGCCAGCAGCCATACTTCCGAGGGAAAACTGTTTTTT
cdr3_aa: CASSHTSEGKLFF

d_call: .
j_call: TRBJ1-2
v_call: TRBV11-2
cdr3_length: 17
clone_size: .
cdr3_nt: TGTGCCAGCAGCTTAGACGAGTTTGAGCTGCGGGGCTATGGCTACACCTTC
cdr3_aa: CASSLDEFELRGYGYTF

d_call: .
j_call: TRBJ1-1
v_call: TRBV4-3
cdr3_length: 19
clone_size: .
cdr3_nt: TGCGCCAGCAGCCATCACCCCCCCCGTTCGGCGGGCATGAACACTGAAGCTTTCTTT
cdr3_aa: CASSHHPPRSAGMNTEAFF

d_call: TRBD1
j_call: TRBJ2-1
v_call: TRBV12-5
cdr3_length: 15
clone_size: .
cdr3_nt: TGTGCTAGTGCCCCTAGGACAGGGGTCTACAATGAGCAGTTCTTC
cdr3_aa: CASAPRTGVYNEQFF

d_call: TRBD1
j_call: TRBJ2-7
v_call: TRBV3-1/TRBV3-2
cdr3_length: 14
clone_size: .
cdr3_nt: TGTGCCAGCAGTCCCGGGACAGGGGGGTTCGAGCAGTACTTC
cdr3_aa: CASSPGTGGFEQYF

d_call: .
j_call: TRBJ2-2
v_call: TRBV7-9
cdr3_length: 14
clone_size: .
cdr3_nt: TGTGCCAGCAGCCCTTGGGTATGGGCCGGGGAGCTGTTTTTT
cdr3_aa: CASSPWVWAGELFF

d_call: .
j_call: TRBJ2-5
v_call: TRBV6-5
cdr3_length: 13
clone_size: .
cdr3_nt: TGTGCCAGCAGACCGGGACCACAAGAGACCCAGTACTTC
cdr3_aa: CASRPGPQETQYF

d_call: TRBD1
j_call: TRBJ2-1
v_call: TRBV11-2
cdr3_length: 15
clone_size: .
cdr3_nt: TGTGCCAGTGTCCGGGACAGGGGCGCCTACAATGAGCAGTTCTTC
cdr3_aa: CASVRDRGAYNEQFF

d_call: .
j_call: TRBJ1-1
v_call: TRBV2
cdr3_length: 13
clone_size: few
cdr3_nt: TGTGCCAGCACCTCGGGTTTGAACACTGAAGCTTTCTTT
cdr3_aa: CASTSGLNTEAFF

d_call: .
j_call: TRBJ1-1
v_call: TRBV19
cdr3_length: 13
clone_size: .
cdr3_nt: TGTGCCAGTAGTAGAGGGACGGAAACTGAAGCTTTCTTT
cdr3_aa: CASSRGTETEAFF

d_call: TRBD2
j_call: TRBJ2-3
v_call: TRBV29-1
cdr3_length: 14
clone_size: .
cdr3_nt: TGCAGCGTTATTCCAGCGGGAGTGCGAGATACGCAGTATTTT
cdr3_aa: CSVIPAGVRDTQYF

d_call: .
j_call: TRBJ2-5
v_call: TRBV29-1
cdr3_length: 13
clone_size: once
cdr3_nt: TGCAGCGTGTCAAGGCAGGGTCGGGAGACCCAGTACTTC
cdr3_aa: CSVSRQGRETQYF

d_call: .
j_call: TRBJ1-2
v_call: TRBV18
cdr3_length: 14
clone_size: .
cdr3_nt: TGTGCCAGCTCACCAGAGGGGCAGGGGAGTCGCTACACCTTC
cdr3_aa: CASSPEGQGSRYTF

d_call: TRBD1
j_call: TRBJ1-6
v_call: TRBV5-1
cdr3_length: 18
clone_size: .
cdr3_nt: TGCGCCAGCAGCCTCGGGACAGGGTGGAGCTCCTATAATTCACCCCTCCACTTT
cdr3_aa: CASSLGTGWSSYNSPLHF

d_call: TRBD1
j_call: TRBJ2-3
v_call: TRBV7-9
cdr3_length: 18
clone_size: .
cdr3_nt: TGTGCCAGCAGGCCCAAGTCTGGACAGGGGGCAGGCACAGATACGCAGTATTTT
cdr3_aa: CASRPKSGQGAGTDTQYF

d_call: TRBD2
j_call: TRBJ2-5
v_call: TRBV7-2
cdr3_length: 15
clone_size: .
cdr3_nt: TGTGCTACTCCTCTAAGCGGGACCCCACAAGAGACCCAGTACTTC
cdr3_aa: CATPLSGTPQETQYF

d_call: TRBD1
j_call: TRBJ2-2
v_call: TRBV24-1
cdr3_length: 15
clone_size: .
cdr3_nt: TGTGCCACCAGTGACCCCGGACAGGGTTCCGGGGAGCTGTTTTTT
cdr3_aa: CATSDPGQGSGELFF

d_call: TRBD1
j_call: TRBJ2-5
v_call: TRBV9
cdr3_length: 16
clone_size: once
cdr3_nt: TGTGCCAGCAGCGGGCAAATATCAGGGGGTCAAGAGACCCAGTACTTC
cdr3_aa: CASSGQISGGQETQYF

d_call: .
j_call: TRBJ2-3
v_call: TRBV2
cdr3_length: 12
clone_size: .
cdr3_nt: TGTGCCTCGGGTGTAAGCCCAGATACGCAGTATTTT
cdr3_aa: CASGVSPDTQYF

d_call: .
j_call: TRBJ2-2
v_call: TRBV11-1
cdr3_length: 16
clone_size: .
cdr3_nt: TGTGCCAGCAGCTTTGGGCAGAACCCTTACACCGGGGAGCTGTTTTTT
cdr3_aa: CASSFGQNPYTGELFF

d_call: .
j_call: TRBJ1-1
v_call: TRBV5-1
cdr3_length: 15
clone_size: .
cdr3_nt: TGCGCCAGCAGCCCGGACAGCCATAAGAACACTGAAGCTTTCTTT
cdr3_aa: CASSPDSHKNTEAFF

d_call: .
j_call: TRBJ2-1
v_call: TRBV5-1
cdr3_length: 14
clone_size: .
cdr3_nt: TGCGCCAGCAGCTTCCCGAGCTCCCACAATGAGCAGTTCTTC
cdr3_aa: CASSFPSSHNEQFF

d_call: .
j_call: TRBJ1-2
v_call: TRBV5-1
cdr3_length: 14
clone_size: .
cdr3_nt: TGCGCCAGCACCTCCGATACAGGATTCTATGGCTACACCTTC
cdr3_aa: CASTSDTGFYGYTF

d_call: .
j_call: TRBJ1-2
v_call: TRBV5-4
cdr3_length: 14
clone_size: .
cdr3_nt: TGTGCCAGCAGCTTGAGGCAGGGCAACTATGGCTACACCTTC
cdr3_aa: CASSLRQGNYGYTF

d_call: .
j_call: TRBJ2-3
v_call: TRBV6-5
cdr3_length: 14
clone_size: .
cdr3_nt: TGTGCCAGCAGTTACAGGGAGGCCCCAGATACGCAGTATTTT
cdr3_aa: CASSYREAPDTQYF

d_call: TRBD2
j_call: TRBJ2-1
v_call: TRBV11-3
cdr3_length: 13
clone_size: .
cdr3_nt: TGTGCCAGCAGTTTACTAGCGGGAGGGGAGCAGTTCTTC
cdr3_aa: CASSLLAGGEQFF

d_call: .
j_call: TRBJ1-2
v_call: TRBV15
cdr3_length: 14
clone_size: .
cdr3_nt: TGTGCCACCAGCAGAGGTGGCGAGGTCTATGGCTACACCTTC
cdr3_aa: CATSRGGEVYGYTF

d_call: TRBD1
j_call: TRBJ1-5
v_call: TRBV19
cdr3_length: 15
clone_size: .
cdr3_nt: TGTGCCAGTACTGATGGACAGGGCTTTTATCAGCCCCAGCATTTT
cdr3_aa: CASTDGQGFYQPQHF

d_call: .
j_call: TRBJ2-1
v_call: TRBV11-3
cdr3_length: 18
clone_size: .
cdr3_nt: TGTGCCAGCAGCTTAGATGCTTCGGGGCTCAGGGCGAGGGTTGAGCAGTTCTTC
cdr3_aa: CASSLDASGLRARVEQFF

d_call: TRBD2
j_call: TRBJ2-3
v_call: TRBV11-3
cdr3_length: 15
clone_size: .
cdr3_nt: TGTGCCAGCAGCTTCCCCGGACTAGTTGGGGATACGCAGTATTTT
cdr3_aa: CASSFPGLVGDTQYF

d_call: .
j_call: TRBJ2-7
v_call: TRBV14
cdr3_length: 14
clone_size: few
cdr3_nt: TGTGCCAGCAGCCATTGGCGCAGTTCCTACGAGCAGTACTTC
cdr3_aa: CASSHWRSSYEQYF

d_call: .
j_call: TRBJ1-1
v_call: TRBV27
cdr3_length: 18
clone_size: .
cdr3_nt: TGTGCCAGCAGTTTATCACATTGGGGGGGCCGCATGAACACTGAAGCTTTCTTT
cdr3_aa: CASSLSHWGGRMNTEAFF